The 8 T cell receptor beta chains in this list originate from one sample, sequenced in a study of T cell responses to AZD1222 COVID-19 vaccine (dated by TCRdb to 2020 to 2023). Library creation used the immunoSEQ multiplex PCR assay. Not all clones reach the TCRdb copy of this immuneACCESS table, which keeps in-frame sequences only. Checked studies attribute under half of the gap to unresolved V genes and leave the rest unexplained. A total of about 110,000 clones appear in this sample, approximately 86% of them only once. The ten largest make up roughly 13% of the sample. Sample time point, as interpreted from the label and publication: baseline before first vaccination. The sample's treatment or condition label is to be understood as: meningococcal conjugate vaccine given as trial control. The sample here was peripheral blood, taken on day 0 of MenACWY control vaccination. These receptors came from an adult in good health.

The genes are TRBV15 and TRBJ1-1, with 7 positions matching TRBD1. V dropped 4 bases and J dropped 3; count of bases not matched to a gene: 8. CDR3 length equals 15 residues. The V gene's germline CDR1 is LNHNV and CDR2 YYDKDF (reference sequence). The CDR3 region is CATSTAPGGDTEAFF. The CDR3 bases are TGTGCCACCAGCACAGCCCCAGGGGGGGACACTGAAGCTTTCTTT.

The rearrangement joins TRBV7-9 to TRBJ1-5; D is possibly TRBD1 (5 bases). V was shortened by 0 bases and J by 5 bases, with 8 bases between the two germline ends. CDR1 SEHNR and CDR2 FQNEAQ come from the germline V gene (reference sequence). The CDR3 length is 14 residues. In DNA, the CDR3 is TGTGCCAGCAGCTTAGCGGGGGACCATCAGCCCCAGCATTTT. Translation gives CASSLAGDHQPQHF.

The chain uses TRBV25-1 and TRBJ1-4; 9 nucleotides align to TRBD1. The length of the CDR3 is 14 residues. V trimming: 4 bases; J trimming: 8 bases; junction bases outside the gene matches: 5. CDR1 is MGHDK, CDR2 SYGVNS, per germline. In DNA form, the CDR3 reads TGTGCCAGCAGTGCGGGACAGGGAGGGGAAAAACTGTTTTTT. Translation gives CASSAGQGGEKLFF. The complete variable domain, with remaining parts taken from reference TRBV25-1 and TRBJ1-4, reads EADIYQTPRYLVIGTGKKITLECSQTMGHDKMYWYQQDPGMELHLIHYSYGVNSTEKGDLSSESTVSRIRTEHFPLTLESARPSHTSQYLCASSAGQGGEKLFFGSGTQLSVL.

The chain links TRBV19 to TRBJ1-1; a weak D match, TRBD1 (5 bases). CDR3 size: 11 residues. V lost 8 bases to trimming and J lost 7 bases, with 11 bases between them. CDR1 is LNHDA and CDR2 is SQIVND in the germline V gene (reference sequence). CDR3 sequence (DNA): TGTGCCAGTGGGAAGGGACGTGAAGCTTTCTTT. It codes for CASGKGREAFF. The full variable domain, with the rest looked up from reference TRBV19 and TRBJ1-1, is DGGITQSPKYLFRKEGQNVTLSCEQNLNHDAMYWYRQDPGQGLRLIYYSQIVNDFQKGDIAEGYSVSREKKESFPLTVTSAQKNPTAFYLCASGKGREAFFGQGTRLTVV.

This clone appeared a few times. V gene TRBV11-2 combines with J gene TRBJ2-1; D may be TRBD1 (6 bases). The CDR3 spans 16 residues. CDR1 and CDR2 from the germline V gene are SGHAT and FQNNGV. V was trimmed by 0 bases and J by 4 bases, leaving 13 bases between them. CDR3 in amino acids: CASSLEGAGEYNEQFF. The CDR3 DNA sequence: TGTGCCAGCAGCTTAGAGGGGGCGGGCGAGTACAATGAGCAGTTCTTC.

This chain connects TRBV9 to TRBJ2-1; D unresolved. Between the trimmed V and J ends, which lost 0 bases and 4 bases, there was a span of 17 bases. The germline V gene has CDR1 SGDLS and CDR2 YYNGEE. CDR3 size: 17 residues. The CDR3 sequence is CASSVGLFATEYNEQFF. As DNA, the CDR3 is TGTGCCAGCAGCGTAGGGCTATTTGCGACCGAATACAATGAGCAGTTCTTC.

This clone is a singleton in its sample. The genes are TRBV15 and TRBJ2-7; D possibly corresponds to TRBD2 (5 bases). With 5 bases removed from V and 5 bases from J, the gap between germline ends came to 19 bases. Looked up from germline, CDR1 is LNHNV and CDR2 is YYDKDF (reference sequence). The CDR3 extends over 15 amino acids. The CDR3 nucleotides are TGTGCCACCAGCCCCATAAGAGGGCCCTCTCACGAGCAGTACTTC. Protein sequence: CATSPIRGPSHEQYF.

The rearrangement links TRBV30 to TRBJ1-2, with D perhaps matching TRBD1 (6 bases). V was trimmed by 4 bases and J by 1 base, leaving 13 bases between them. This CDR3 spans 14 amino acids. The V gene's germline CDR1 is GTSNPN and CDR2 SVGIG (reference sequence). CDR3 coding DNA: TGTGCCTGGACCTGGTCAGGGGTTAACTATGGCTACACCTTC. It codes for CAWTWSGVNYGYTF. Combining the CDR3 with reference TRBV30 and TRBJ1-2 gives the whole variable domain SQTIHQWPATLVQPVGSPLSLECTVEGTSNPNLYWYRQAAGRGLQLLFYSVGIGQISSEVPQNLSASRPQDRQFILSSKKLLLSDSGFYLCAWTWSGVNYGYTFGSGTRLTVV.